The subject of this entry is one T cell receptor beta chain. This sample stems from a study of blood T cell repertoires in COVID-19. Study information: Specimens from acute and convalescent COVID-19 originated in the United States, Italy and Spain.

Original processing methods: Amplification from reference gene primers served as the basis for estimated nucleated cell counts. Profiled with immunoSEQ multiplex PCR; TCRdb holds only in-frame clones, not every one. V and J calls and clone size are copied from that table; D and trimming were computed from the DNA. The sample shows 120,000 to 150,000 clones, roughly 84% of them seen only once. This clonotype originated in a human donor in a cohort sampled during active COVID-19. Sequenced: peripheral blood.

DNA for the CDR3: TGTGCCAGCAGGGGGGGGGTGGCTGGAAACACCATATATTTT. It encodes CASRGGVAGNTIYF. The chain carries TRBV6-5 and TRBJ1-3; the D gene is possibly TRBD1 (5 bases). Trimming stripped 6 bases from V and 2 bases from J, with 11 bases between. The CDR3 is 14 amino acids. Germline-derived CDR1 and CDR2 are MNHEY and SVGAGI.